This T cell receptor (beta chain) is from a study of shared clonotypes between healthy human individuals. Turning to the study itself: CD4 naive cells filled three plates per donor, CD4 memory three, CD8 naive two and CD8 memory one.

The CDR3 is made up of 17 amino acids. Germline CDR1 LNHDA, CDR2 SQIVND (reference sequence). The V segment lost 6 bases and the J segment 0 bases; nucleotides outside the gene matches: 10. This clone has a single count. What it recognizes is unknown. It was 200 to 250 ng DNA, 28,000 or so T cell genomes, that sorted-subset replicate PCRs used. Only in-frame clones appear in the TCRdb table, and some are missing; sequencing was by immunoSEQ multiplex PCR. The sample lists about 2.5 million clones; less than 95% were seen once. Study-wide points: Sequencing depth was expected to influence donor clonotype sharing.

The specimen sequenced was naive CD4+ T cells from PBMCs. Subset given: CD45RA+ positively selected. The genes are TRBV19 and TRBJ2-7, with 11 positions matching TRBD2. The clonotype was recovered from a man aged 18 to 30 in good health. Some clones in this sample may be carry-over from other donors' samples. The CDR3 loop reads CASRLLAGAQSSYEQYF. The CDR3 DNA follows: TGTGCCAGTAGACTACTAGCGGGAGCTCAAAGCTCCTACGAGCAGTACTTC.